Listed below are T cell receptor beta chains from one sample, sequenced in a study of blood T cell repertoires in COVID-19. TCRdb keeps only in-frame clones here, not all; method: immunoSEQ multiplex PCR. The sample has 180,000 or so clones; around 81% are singletons. Sequenced: peripheral blood. All receptors derive from a woman in her thirties or forties with COVID-19, enrolled during active disease. Each CDR3 is given with its conserved first and last residue. The D gene is left open where the match is weak. Clone size is given for some rows only: seen once, a few or many times, or a class if the clone is expanded.

J: TRBJ2-2
D: TRBD1
size: -
V: TRBV5-6
CDR3: CASIKGRGLGGELFF
DNA: TGTGCCAGCATCAAAGGAAGGGGGCTGGGCGGGGAGCTGTTTTTT

J: TRBJ2-1
D: -
size: -
V: TRBV5-8
CDR3: CASSFGTGSYNEQFF
DNA: TGTGCCAGCAGCTTCGGGACTGGATCCTACAATGAGCAGTTCTTC

J: TRBJ2-7
D: TRBD1
size: few
V: TRBV25-1
CDR3: CASNLGGQAYEQYF
DNA: TGTGCCAGCAACCTAGGAGGACAGGCCTACGAGCAGTACTTC

J: TRBJ1-1
D: -
size: -
V: TRBV6-1
CDR3: CASSEAGQAVYEAFF
DNA: TGTGCCAGCAGTGAAGCAGGCCAGGCCGTTTATGAAGCTTTCTTT

J: TRBJ2-3
D: TRBD2
size: -
V: TRBV11-2
CDR3: CASSPDWLAALNTDTQYF
DNA: TGTGCCAGCAGTCCCGACTGGCTAGCGGCCCTCAACACAGATACGCAGTATTTT

J: TRBJ1-2
D: -
size: -
V: TRBV30
CDR3: CAWTRQVLGGYTF
DNA: TGTGCCTGGACCCGACAGGTCCTGGGGGGCTACACCTTC

J: TRBJ2-1
D: TRBD2
size: -
V: TRBV5-4
CDR3: CASSSPGGSLGKQFF
DNA: TGTGCCAGCAGCTCCCCGGGCGGGAGCCTAGGGAAGCAGTTCTTC

J: TRBJ2-5
D: TRBD1
size: -
V: TRBV5-8
CDR3: CASSYMGQGGRETQYF
DNA: TGTGCCAGCAGCTATATGGGACAGGGCGGGCGAGAGACCCAGTACTTC

J: TRBJ2-2
D: -
size: few
V: TRBV3-1/TRBV3-2
CDR3: CASSRTRSGELFF
DNA: TGTGCCAGCAGCCGGACTCGGAGTGGGGAGCTGTTTTTT

J: TRBJ2-1
D: -
size: -
V: TRBV5-1
CDR3: CASSLGGASEQFF
DNA: TGCGCCAGCAGCTTGGGCGGAGCGAGTGAGCAGTTCTTC

J: TRBJ2-3
D: TRBD2
size: few
V: TRBV29-1
CDR3: CSVVSSTSGKLMNTQYF
DNA: TGCAGCGTTGTCAGTTCAACTAGCGGTAAGTTGATGAATACGCAGTATTTT

J: TRBJ1-3
D: -
size: -
V: TRBV19
CDR3: CASKESGNTIYF
DNA: TGTGCCAGTAAAGAGTCCGGAAACACCATATATTTT

J: TRBJ2-1
D: -
size: few
V: TRBV7-3
CDR3: CASSFHSGREQFF
DNA: TGTGCCAGCAGCTTTCATAGCGGAAGGGAGCAGTTCTTC

J: TRBJ1-6
D: -
size: -
V: TRBV18
CDR3: CASSVQTGGYNSPLHF
DNA: TGTGCCAGCTCAGTCCAGACGGGGGGCTATAATTCACCCCTCCACTTT

J: TRBJ2-3
D: -
size: -
V: TRBV5-8
CDR3: CASSLGVGRRTDTQYF
DNA: TGTGCCAGCAGCTTGGGCGTTGGGCGACGCACAGATACGCAGTATTTT

J: TRBJ1-2
D: -
size: once
V: TRBV30
CDR3: CAWSDGDYGYTF
DNA: TGTGCCTGGAGTGACGGTGACTATGGCTACACCTTC

J: TRBJ2-1
D: TRBD2
size: -
V: TRBV7-3
CDR3: CASSLREGSNEQFF
DNA: TGTGCCAGCAGCTTGCGGGAGGGCAGCAATGAGCAGTTCTTC

J: TRBJ1-4
D: -
size: -
V: TRBV28
CDR3: CASSLSGGDEKLFF
DNA: TGTGCCAGCAGTTTATCCGGGGGGGATGAAAAACTGTTTTTT

J: TRBJ1-1
D: TRBD1
size: -
V: TRBV3-1/TRBV3-2
CDR3: CASSQRQGSLHEAFF
DNA: TGTGCCAGCAGCCAGAGACAGGGGTCACTTCATGAAGCTTTCTTT

J: TRBJ2-1
D: TRBD2
size: -
V: TRBV29-1
CDR3: CSVETLAGAYNEQFF
DNA: TGCAGCGTTGAAACTCTAGCGGGAGCTTACAATGAGCAGTTCTTC

J: TRBJ2-7
D: -
size: -
V: TRBV11-2
CDR3: CASSLVERAYEQYF
DNA: TGTGCCAGCAGCTTAGTTGAGAGGGCCTACGAGCAGTACTTC

J: TRBJ1-4
D: -
size: -
V: TRBV19
CDR3: CASHGGVEKLFF
DNA: TGTGCCAGCCATGGCGGGGTAGAAAAACTGTTTTTT

J: TRBJ2-4
D: -
size: -
V: TRBV28
CDR3: CASKTSFPAKNIQYF
DNA: TGTGCCAGCAAAACTAGCTTTCCGGCCAAAAACATTCAGTACTTC

J: TRBJ2-1
D: TRBD2
size: -
V: TRBV2
CDR3: CASSHSGGQFF
DNA: TGTGCCAGCAGCCACAGCGGGGGGCAGTTCTTC

J: TRBJ2-7
D: TRBD2
size: -
V: TRBV6-5
CDR3: CASRLAGLAYEQYF
DNA: TGTGCCAGCAGGCTAGCGGGCCTAGCCTACGAGCAGTACTTC

J: TRBJ2-5
D: TRBD2
size: once
V: TRBV27
CDR3: CASRRTSGLETQYF
DNA: TGTGCCAGCAGACGGACTAGCGGTTTAGAGACCCAGTACTTC

J: TRBJ2-1
D: TRBD2
size: -
V: TRBV6-5
CDR3: CASKQSVGGAEQFF
DNA: TGTGCCAGCAAGCAGTCAGTCGGGGGGGCTGAGCAGTTCTTC

J: TRBJ2-7
D: TRBD2
size: -
V: TRBV7-8
CDR3: CASSPTSQSHEQYF
DNA: TGTGCCAGCAGCCCGACTAGCCAGTCCCACGAGCAGTACTTC

J: TRBJ1-1
D: -
size: -
V: TRBV4-1
CDR3: CASSQNPRGGPTEAFF
DNA: TGCGCCAGCAGCCAAAACCCAAGGGGGGGACCCACTGAAGCTTTCTTT

J: TRBJ2-7
D: -
size: -
V: TRBV28
CDR3: CASTDPRGRSYEQYF
DNA: TGTGCCAGCACCGACCCTCGAGGTCGTTCCTACGAGCAGTACTTC

J: TRBJ2-7
D: TRBD2
size: few
V: TRBV7-8
CDR3: CASSPRELISYEQYF
DNA: TGTGCCAGCAGCCCGCGGGAGTTAATCTCCTACGAGCAGTACTTC

J: TRBJ2-5
D: -
size: -
V: TRBV7-2
CDR3: CASSLDGARGTQYF
DNA: TGTGCCAGCAGCTTAGATGGGGCTAGGGGGACCCAGTACTTC

J: TRBJ2-7
D: -
size: once
V: TRBV29-1
CDR3: CSVSRDSYEQYF
DNA: TGCAGCGTTTCGAGGGACTCCTACGAGCAGTACTTC

J: TRBJ1-1
D: -
size: -
V: TRBV29-1
CDR3: CSVGLRGSEAFF
DNA: TGCAGCGTTGGTCTACGAGGGTCTGAAGCTTTCTTT

J: TRBJ1-2
D: -
size: -
V: TRBV6-5
CDR3: CASSRDTQNYGYTF
DNA: TGTGCCAGCAGCCGCGACACCCAAAACTATGGCTACACCTTC

J: TRBJ1-2
D: -
size: -
V: TRBV18
CDR3: CASSLNSGEGYGYTF
DNA: TGTGCCAGCTCACTAAATTCGGGGGAAGGTTATGGCTACACCTTC

J: TRBJ1-2
D: -
size: -
V: TRBV11-2
CDR3: CASSLDGLDRPNYGYTF
DNA: TGTGCCAGCAGCTTAGACGGGTTGGACAGACCTAACTATGGCTACACCTTC

J: TRBJ2-1
D: -
size: -
V: TRBV6-5
CDR3: CASRYLQGGYNEQFF
DNA: TGTGCCAGCAGGTACCTACAGGGGGGGTACAATGAGCAGTTCTTC

J: TRBJ1-1
D: -
size: -
V: TRBV5-6
CDR3: CASSPFVSPGTEAFF
DNA: TGTGCCAGCAGCCCGTTCGTATCCCCGGGGACTGAAGCTTTCTTT

J: TRBJ2-1
D: TRBD2
size: -
V: TRBV2
CDR3: CASTVAGNYNEQFF
DNA: TGTGCCAGTACTGTAGCGGGAAACTACAATGAGCAGTTCTTC

J: TRBJ1-5
D: -
size: once
V: TRBV19
CDR3: CASMAGPNQPQHF
DNA: TGTGCCAGTATGGCGGGGCCCAATCAGCCCCAGCATTTT

J: TRBJ1-1
D: TRBD1
size: -
V: TRBV6-5
CDR3: CASSYDRASNTEAFF
DNA: TGTGCCAGCAGTTACGACAGGGCCTCGAACACTGAAGCTTTCTTT

J: TRBJ2-3
D: TRBD2
size: -
V: TRBV7-3
CDR3: CASSLLGLADTQYF
DNA: TGTGCCAGCAGCCTCCTCGGACTAGCAGATACGCAGTATTTT

J: TRBJ2-3
D: -
size: -
V: TRBV19
CDR3: CASSSGRGGSTDTQYF
DNA: TGTGCCAGTAGTAGCGGGAGAGGGGGGAGCACAGATACGCAGTATTTT

J: TRBJ2-1
D: -
size: -
V: TRBV19
CDR3: CASTTTRRGVNEQFF
DNA: TGTGCCAGTACCACCACCCGGCGGGGCGTTAATGAGCAGTTCTTC

J: TRBJ1-6
D: -
size: -
V: TRBV18
CDR3: CASSPTRGRQNNSPLHF
DNA: TGTGCCAGCTCACCTACTCGGGGGAGGCAAAATAATTCACCCCTCCACTTT

J: TRBJ2-3
D: TRBD2
size: -
V: TRBV24-1
CDR3: CATSDLGTNTDTQYF
DNA: TGTGCCACCAGTGATTTAGGGACTAACACAGATACGCAGTATTTT

J: TRBJ1-1
D: -
size: -
V: TRBV27
CDR3: CASSLGQRTEAFF
DNA: TGTGCCAGCAGTTTAGGACAGAGAACTGAAGCTTTCTTT

J: TRBJ2-1
D: TRBD1
size: -
V: TRBV27
CDR3: CASMSDRGVGEQFF
DNA: TGTGCCAGCATGTCGGACAGGGGTGTTGGTGAGCAGTTCTTC

J: TRBJ2-1
D: -
size: once
V: TRBV7-8
CDR3: CASSLNLFPAHNEQFF
DNA: TGTGCCAGCAGCTTAAACTTATTTCCCGCGCACAATGAGCAGTTCTTC

J: TRBJ1-2
D: -
size: -
V: TRBV12-3/TRBV12-4
CDR3: CASSLRRDYGYTF
DNA: TGTGCCAGCAGTTTAAGGCGGGACTATGGCTACACCTTC

J: TRBJ1-1
D: -
size: -
V: TRBV6-1
CDR3: CASSEPGLLNTEAFF
DNA: TGTGCCAGCAGTGAGCCGGGACTTCTGAACACTGAAGCTTTCTTT

J: TRBJ1-5
D: -
size: -
V: TRBV18
CDR3: CASSPMGFLGPQHF
DNA: TGTGCCAGCTCACCGATGGGCTTCCTCGGGCCCCAGCATTTT

J: TRBJ2-3
D: TRBD1
size: -
V: TRBV5-1
CDR3: CASSEDRAGDTQYF
DNA: TGCGCCAGCTCCGAGGACAGGGCCGGAGATACGCAGTATTTT

J: TRBJ1-5
D: TRBD1
size: -
V: TRBV28
CDR3: CASRDRDRSYSNQPQHF
DNA: TGTGCCAGCAGGGATAGGGACAGGAGTTATAGCAATCAGCCCCAGCATTTT